The clone carrying this T cell receptor (beta chain) appeared many times. This entry is derived from a study of CD8 T cells in ankylosing spondylitis. In TCRdb, the 5' RACE reads were re-called with MiXCR into one record per CDR3 protein. The table shows about 180,000 distinct CDR3 sequences, with around a tenth occurring only once. The CDR3 loop spans 13 amino acids. The germline V and J ends were trimmed by 3 bases and 7 bases, with 10 bases remaining between them. This TCR came from a female donor with ankylosing spondylitis or in good health (not recorded which). The V gene is TRBV12-3 or TRBV12-4, the J gene TRBJ2-1; D call uncertain. The sample consisted of blood, either unsorted or a sorted T cell fraction (not recorded which). Here the CDR3 reads CASSLGRLNEQFF. The CDR3 region has the DNA TGTGCCAGCAGTTTGGGCCGCCTGAATGAGCAGTTCTTC.